Below, 21 T cell receptor beta chains from the same sample are listed, as sequenced in a study of OX40 agonist ivuxolimab in advanced cancers. Generated by immunoSEQ multiplex PCR, the TCRdb table keeps only in-frame clones and is missing some. The sample lists roughly 71,000 clones; about 88% were seen once. Sample: CD4+ or CD8+ T cells sorted from blood, taken in a trial of the OX40 agonist ivuxolimab. Every receptor here comes from an adult with an advanced solid tumor such as melanoma, head and neck, liver or kidney cancer.

This rearrangement joins TRBV6-5 to TRBJ2-5; D possibly matches TRBD1 or TRBD2 (6 bases each). From germline, CDR1 is MNHEY and CDR2 SVGAGI. Trimming stripped 10 bases from V and 2 bases from J, with 20 bases between. This CDR3 has 15 amino acids. CDR3 amino acids: CATGGAGLGQETQYF. CDR3 coding DNA: TGTGCCACCGGGGGCGCGGGATTGGGGCAAGAGACCCAGTACTTC.

This clone was seen a handful of times. This chain connects TRBV2 to TRBJ1-5, with D hard to call. Germline CDR1 SNHLY, CDR2 FYNNEI. This CDR3 has 14 amino acids. V lost 5 bases to trimming and J lost 3 bases, with 11 bases between them. The CDR3 region has the DNA TGTGCCAGCAGTCCCATAAGTAACAATCAGCCCCAGCATTTT. It yields the protein CASSPISNNQPQHF.

V gene TRBV5-4 combines with J gene TRBJ2-1; a weak D match, TRBD2 (5 bases). With 8 bases removed from V and 4 bases from J, the gap between germline ends came to 13 bases. Germline V gene lookup returns CDR1 SGHNT and CDR2 YYREEE (reference sequence). The CDR3 consists of 13 residues. In nucleotides, the CDR3 is TGTGCCAGTCGGACGCCGGGGTACAATGAGCAGTTCTTC. This translates into CASRTPGYNEQFF.

V usage is TRBV4-3 and J usage is TRBJ2-5; the D is unclear. Trimming took off 0 bases at V and 4 bases at J, with 6 bases between the two ends. Germline CDR1 LGHNA, CDR2 YSLEER. CDR3 size: 13 residues. CDR3: CASSQDRRETQYF. The CDR3 DNA reads as TGCGCCAGCAGCCAAGATCGTCGAGAGACCCAGTACTTC.

The V gene is TRBV18, the J gene TRBJ2-2, with a possible D match to TRBD1 (5 bases). Trimming took off 2 bases at V and 1 base at J, with 5 bases between the two ends. The CDR3 is 14 residues long. CDR1 and CDR2 (germline): KGHSH, LQKENI. The DNA of the CDR3 is TGTGCCAGCTCACCAGGACAGAACACCGGGGAGCTGTTTTTT. This encodes CASSPGQNTGELFF.

The V gene is TRBV7-3, the J gene TRBJ2-3; D is possibly TRBD2 (5 bases). V lost 5 bases to trimming and J lost 3 bases, with 9 bases between them. The germline gives CDR1 SGHTA, CDR2 FQGTGA. The CDR3 totals 13 residues. The CDR3 nucleotides are TGTGCCAGCAGCCACCGAGGGACAGATACGCAGTATTTT. Residues: CASSHRGTDTQYF. The complete variable domain, with remaining parts taken from reference TRBV7-3 and TRBJ2-3, reads GAGVSQTPSNKVTEKGKYVELRCDPISGHTALYWYRQSLGQGPEFLIYFQGTGAADDSGLPNDRFFAVRPEGSVSTLKIQRTERGDSAVYLCASSHRGTDTQYFGPGTRLTVL.

This clone was detected only once. CDR3 sequence (DNA): TGTGCCAGCAGTCCTGGACAGGGGTATCAGCCCCAGCATTTT. Amino acid sequence: CASSPGQGYQPQHF. The gene calls are TRBV27 and TRBJ1-5; 9 bases match TRBD1. J lost 5 bases, V lost 5 bases, and 4 bases had no gene match. There are 14 residues in the CDR3. Germline loops: CDR1 MNHEY, CDR2 SMNVEV (reference sequence).

CDR3 amino acids: CASSLLSAGELFF. The CDR3 coding sequence is TGCGCCAGCAGTCTTCTTAGTGCCGGGGAGCTGTTTTTT. V usage is TRBV4-3 and J usage is TRBJ2-2; D gene uncertain. CDR1 and CDR2 from the germline V gene are LGHNA and YSLEER. Trimming removed 6 bases at V and 6 bases at J, with 11 bases between. The length of the CDR3 is 13 residues.

This rearrangement joins TRBV6-1 to TRBJ2-1; the match to TRBD2 covers 7 bases. This CDR3 comprises 15 residues. Per the germline V gene, CDR1 is MNHNS and CDR2 is SASEGT. V lost 6 bases to trimming and J lost 5 bases; unmatched junction nucleotides: 10. CDR3 DNA sequence: TGTGCCAGCAGCGGTAGCGGGTGGGATAACAATGAGCAGTTCTTC. Translation: CASSGSGWDNNEQFF.

The chain links TRBV27 to TRBJ1-2, with D unresolved. This CDR3 has 13 residues. Germline CDR1 and CDR2: MNHEY and SMNVEV (reference sequence). V gave up 5 bases and J gave up 4 bases, with 11 bases separating them. The CDR3 region has the DNA TGTGCCAGCAGTAAGTCGGGGTCCTATGGCTACACCTTC. Encoded protein: CASSKSGSYGYTF.

CDR3 residues: CASSLVAVPYNEQFF. The DNA for the CDR3 is TGTGCCAGCAGCTTAGTGGCAGTCCCTTACAATGAGCAGTTCTTC. V is TRBV7-2 and J is TRBJ2-1; the D is unclear. V shed 1 base and J shed 4 bases, with 11 bases lying between them. CDR1 is SGHTA and CDR2 is FQGNSA in the germline V gene. The CDR3 runs to 15 residues.

The rearrangement uses TRBV6-6 and TRBJ2-7; D remains unclear. Per germline, CDR1 MNHNY and CDR2 SVGAGI (reference sequence). This CDR3 has 14 amino acids. With 2 bases removed from V and 5 bases from J, the gap between germline ends came to 13 bases. The CDR3 loop is CASSYRMELDEQYF. CDR3 coding DNA: TGTGCCAGCAGTTACAGGATGGAGCTAGACGAGCAGTACTTC.

V gene TRBV27 combines with J gene TRBJ1-3, with D possibly matching TRBD1 (6 bases). Looked up from germline, CDR1 is MNHEY and CDR2 is SMNVEV (reference sequence). Trimming removed 7 bases at V and 3 bases at J, with 13 bases between. The CDR3 runs 14 residues. The CDR3 nucleotides read TGTGCCAGCAAAGAACAGGGTGGTGGAAACACCATATATTTT. Translated: CASKEQGGGNTIYF.

This clone showed up just once. V is TRBV4-2 and J is TRBJ2-2; 10 positions agree with TRBD2. J was trimmed by 0 bases and V by 4 bases; bases with no gene match: 2. Germline V gene lookup returns CDR1 LGHNA and CDR2 YNFKEQ. The CDR3 covers 16 residues. Here the CDR3 DNA reads TGTGCCAGCAGCCGGACTAGCGGCGCGAACACCGGGGAGCTGTTTTTT. It codes for CASSRTSGANTGELFF.

CDR3 coding DNA: TGTGCCAGCAGCTTAGCCCGAGTTAATGAAAAACTGTTTTTT. The encoded protein is CASSLARVNEKLFF. The V and J genes are TRBV7-8 and TRBJ1-4; D remains ambiguous. V lost 0 bases and J 4 bases, leaving 6 bases between the germline ends. CDR1 SGHVS and CDR2 FQNEAQ come from the germline V gene. The CDR3 runs 14 residues. The complete variable domain, with remaining parts taken from reference TRBV7-8 and TRBJ1-4, reads GAGVSQSPRYKVAKRGQDVALRCDPISGHVSLFWYQQALGQGPEFLTYFQNEAQLDKSGLPSDRFFAERPEGSVSTLKIQRTQQEDSAVYLCASSLARVNEKLFFGSGTQLSVL.

CDR3 nucleotides: TGTGCCAGCGGGACAGGAAATACGCAGTATTTT. Protein: CASGTGNTQYF. The gene calls are TRBV2 and TRBJ2-3; 8 bases fit TRBD1. The J segment lost 7 bases and the V segment lost 8 bases, leaving 2 bases of the junction unmatched. This CDR3 comprises 11 residues. Germline-derived CDR1 and CDR2 are SNHLY and FYNNEI.

V and J are TRBV9 and TRBJ2-3; TRBD2 matches at 13 bases. Germline CDR1 and CDR2: SGDLS and YYNGEE. Losses at the gene ends were 4 bases for V and 5 bases for J; bases not matched to a gene: 10. The CDR3 contains 17 residues. The CDR3, as DNA: TGTGCCAGCAGCCGCTCACTAGCGGGGGGGCCGGGAGATACGCAGTATTTT. Its translation: CASSRSLAGGPGDTQYF.

The rearrangement uses TRBV6-6 and TRBJ1-4; TRBD1 aligns across 7 bases. CDR1 is MNHNY, CDR2 SVGAGI, per germline (reference sequence). Trimming took 7 bases from V and 9 from J; bases not matched to a gene: 8. The length of the CDR3 is 13 residues. The CDR3 protein is CASTRTGDQKLFF. The DNA for the CDR3 is TGTGCCAGCACCCGGACAGGAGATCAAAAACTGTTTTTT.

The chain couples TRBV5-1 to TRBJ2-2, with TRBD2 as a possible D gene (6 bases). The CDR3 is 16 amino acids. Per germline, CDR1 SGHRS and CDR2 YFSETQ. Trimming cost V 4 bases and J 7 bases, with 20 bases left between them. The CDR3 protein is CASSPSSGTHNGELFF. In DNA form, the CDR3 reads TGCGCCAGCAGCCCTTCTTCGGGGACTCATAACGGGGAGCTGTTTTTT.

The rearrangement uses TRBV5-8 and TRBJ2-7; 7 nucleotides line up with TRBD1. This CDR3 has 16 amino acids. J was trimmed by 4 bases and V by 4 bases; bases with no gene match: 14. In germline, CDR1 is SGHTS, CDR2 YDEGEE. CDR3 amino acids: CASSTEGTAPFYEQYF. As DNA, the CDR3 is TGTGCCAGCAGCACCGAAGGGACAGCGCCTTTTTACGAGCAGTACTTC. The full variable domain, its missing parts supplied by reference TRBV5-8 and TRBJ2-7, is EAGVTQSPTHLIKTRGQQATLRCSPISGHTSVYWYQQALGLGLQFLLWYDEGEERNRGNFPPRFSGRQFPNYSSELNVNALELEDSALYLCASSTEGTAPFYEQYFGPGTRLTVT.

The J gene is TRBJ2-5, the V gene TRBV7-8; the D gene is possibly TRBD2 (5 bases). The germline V gene has CDR1 SGHVS and CDR2 FQNEAQ. The CDR3 consists of 16 residues. The V and J ends lost 2 bases and 5 bases respectively, with 18 bases between them. CDR3 sequence reads: CASSLWGLARRETQYF. In DNA form, the CDR3 reads TGTGCCAGCAGCTTATGGGGTTTAGCGCGCCGGGAGACCCAGTACTTC.